The following is a TCR beta chain sequence with its context. Its antigen is not identified. The J segment lost 5 bases and the V segment lost 1 base, leaving 6 bases of the junction unmatched. The CDR3 length is 15 residues. Germline V gene data show CDR1 as MNHNS and CDR2 as SASEGT. The data were taken from a study of radiotherapy plus CTLA-4 blockade in lung cancer. Overall study context: With 31% of patients having disease control, objective responses were seen in approximately 17%.

Method: immunoSEQ multiplex PCR; TCRdb's copy keeps in-frame clones and lacks some. This repertoire shows roughly 63,000 clones, around 74% found once; its top ten account for around 8%. Alongside CTLA-4 blockade with ipilimumab, patients with chemo-refractory metastatic non-small-cell lung cancer received focal radiation. Findings of the study overall: Among blood TCR repertoires after radiotherapy plus ipilimumab, tumor-derived clones expanded.

This clonotype originated in a human donor with non-small cell lung cancer whose response to radiotherapy plus ipilimumab could not be evaluated. This specimen consisted of peripheral blood, obtained from a patient treated with radiotherapy plus ipilimumab. The chain has TRBV6-1 and TRBJ1-2; 8 nucleotides agree with TRBD1. In DNA, the CDR3 is TGTGCCAGCAGTGAAGAGGGCAGGGGGCTTTATGGCTACACCTTC. Amino acid sequence: CASSEEGRGLYGYTF.